This entry lists 14 T cell receptor beta chains sequenced from one sample in a study of blood T cell repertoires in COVID-19. The repertoire was sequenced with immunoSEQ multiplex PCR; TCRdb's copy has only in-frame clones and lacks some. The table shows about 85,000 clones, with 85% to 90% occurring only once. Material: peripheral blood. Source of these receptors: a woman of 80 years or more with active or convalescent COVID-19.

The chain couples TRBV24-1 to TRBJ2-2; 10 bases align to TRBD1. The germline V gene encodes CDR1 KGHDR and CDR2 SFDVKD. With 4 bases clipped from V and 5 bases from J, the junction kept 6 bases outside the gene matches. The CDR3 contains 16 residues. Here the CDR3 DNA reads TGTGCCACCAGTGACAACGCGGGACAGGGGACCGGGGAGCTGTTTTTT. This codes for CATSDNAGQGTGELFF.

The V call is TRBV11-2, the J call TRBJ1-1, with D hard to call. V dropped 6 bases and J dropped 2 bases, with 19 bases sitting between them. The CDR3 sequence is 16 residues long. Germline V gene data show CDR1 as SGHAT and CDR2 as FQNNGV. CDR3 DNA sequence: TGTGCCAGCAGTTACCGGTTGACACAGACCAACACTGAAGCTTTCTTT. Protein: CASSYRLTQTNTEAFF.

The chain carries TRBV9 and TRBJ1-2; D possibly corresponds to TRBD1 (5 bases). V lost 0 bases and J lost 4, with 10 bases in between. Germline V lookup: CDR1 SGDLS, CDR2 YYNGEE. CDR3 length: 14 amino acids. CDR3 loop: CASSVEGLSYGYTF. The CDR3, as DNA: TGTGCCAGCAGCGTAGAGGGGTTATCCTATGGCTACACCTTC.

The table lists this clone with a count of one. V usage is TRBV6-2 or TRBV6-3 and J usage is TRBJ1-2; 7 nucleotides agree with TRBD1. The germline V gene has CDR1 MNHEY and CDR2 SVGEGT. Trimming cost V 2 bases and J 7 bases; bases outside gene matches: 10. The CDR3 consists of 15 residues. The CDR3 protein is CASSYPGTAAVGYTF. CDR3 sequence (DNA): TGTGCCAGCAGTTACCCTGGGACAGCAGCCGTTGGCTACACCTTC.

The chain uses TRBV20-1 and TRBJ2-7; TRBD2 aligns across 9 bases. CDR3 length: 16 amino acids. Germline CDR1 and CDR2: DFQATT and SNEGSKA (reference sequence). V gave up 3 bases and J gave up 6 bases; unmatched junction bases: 15. In nucleotides, the CDR3 is TGCAGTGCTAGTCCCGCGGGAGGGCCGCGTGGCTCCGAGCAGTACTTC. Residues: CSASPAGGPRGSEQYF.

V is TRBV5-6 and J is TRBJ2-6; no definite D call. Germline CDR1 reads SGHDT; CDR2 reads YYEEEE. The length of the CDR3 is 15 residues. Trimming pared 3 bases from V and 2 bases from J, leaving 9 bases between. The CDR3 sequence is CASSSRVTGANVLTF. CDR3 in DNA: TGTGCCAGCAGCTCCCGCGTTACTGGGGCCAACGTCCTGACTTTC.

This clone was recorded once. In DNA, the CDR3 is TGTGCCTGGAATCCCGGACAGTCCTACGAGCAGTACTTC. This gives the protein CAWNPGQSYEQYF. The genes are TRBV30 and TRBJ2-7; possibly TRBD1 for D (6 bases). V was cut by 4 bases and J by 1 base, with 11 bases left in between. In germline, CDR1 is GTSNPN, CDR2 SVGIG (reference sequence). The CDR3 sequence is 13 residues long.

The V call is TRBV27, the J call TRBJ1-4; TRBD1 matches 8 bases. V shed 4 bases, J shed 8 bases, and the junction held 9 bases outside the gene matches. The germline V gene has CDR1 MNHEY and CDR2 SMNVEV (reference sequence). This CDR3 is 15 amino acids long. The CDR3, as DNA: TGTGCCAGCAGTTCGCCCGGACAGGGCGGAGAAAAACTGTTTTTT. This codes for CASSSPGQGGEKLFF.

The chain is built from TRBV29-1 and TRBJ2-6; D remains ambiguous. Trimming took 2 bases from V and 0 from J, leaving 5 bases between them. The CDR3 length is 14 residues. The germline V gene has CDR1 SQVTM and CDR2 ANQGSEA. As DNA, the CDR3 is TGCAGCGTTGAAAGAGACTCTGGGGCCAACGTCCTGACTTTC. It specifies CSVERDSGANVLTF.

The J gene is TRBJ2-2, the V gene TRBV2; D possibly corresponds to TRBD1 (5 bases). Germline assignment: CDR1 SNHLY and CDR2 FYNNEI. V was trimmed by 6 bases and J by 1 base, leaving 6 bases between them. CDR3 length: 13 residues. CDR3 DNA: TGTGCCAGCAGACAGGAGAACACCGGGGAGCTGTTTTTT. It encodes CASRQENTGELFF.

This sequence joins TRBV6-5 and TRBJ2-5; 7 positions match TRBD1. V lost 2 bases, J lost 3 bases, and 3 bases stayed unmatched. This CDR3 comprises 14 residues. Germline CDR1 and CDR2: MNHEY and SVGAGI. CDR3 bases: TGTGCCAGCAGTTACGACAGGGTGAAAGAGACCCAGTACTTC. This encodes CASSYDRVKETQYF.

This chain links TRBV6-5 with TRBJ1-1; D might be TRBD1 (6 bases). Germline lookup yields CDR1 MNHEY and CDR2 SVGAGI. The CDR3 spans 15 residues. V lost 7 bases and J lost 1, with 16 bases in between. The CDR3 DNA reads as TGTGCCAGCAAGGATTGGACAGCACGGAACACTGAAGCTTTCTTT. Translated: CASKDWTARNTEAFF.

The chain carries TRBV11-2 and TRBJ2-5, with a tentative D call TRBD1 (5 bases). The V end was cut by 1 base, the J end by 3 bases, with 12 bases between. CDR1 and CDR2 from the germline V gene are SGHAT and FQNNGV. This CDR3 has 15 amino acids. The CDR3: CASSLGVAGKETQYF. The CDR3 nucleotides are TGTGCCAGCAGCTTAGGGGTGGCAGGGAAAGAGACCCAGTACTTC.

The V gene is TRBV5-4, the J gene TRBJ2-3; 12 bases align to TRBD2. The J segment lost 4 bases and the V segment lost 3 bases, leaving 9 bases of the junction unmatched. Germline loops: CDR1 SGHNT, CDR2 YYREEE (reference sequence). This CDR3 region has 17 residues. The CDR3 here is CASSSPTLAGGADTQYF. CDR3 DNA: TGTGCCAGCAGCTCGCCGACACTAGCGGGAGGAGCAGATACGCAGTATTTT.